The sequence of this TCR beta chain was determined in a study of Ad26.COV2.S vaccination and SARS-CoV-2 variants. Study in general: Recipients of Ad26.COV2.S got it intramuscularly, once or twice 56 days apart.

A word on this clone: The antigen is not known.

Study results and caveats: Vaccine and placebo recipients had similar non-spike TCR breadth.

TCRdb's table, derived via immunoSEQ multiplex PCR, lists solely in-frame clones and lacks some. This table has around 450,000 clones, over 75% appearing once. The V segment lost 3 bases and the J segment 5 bases; nucleotides outside the gene matches: 9. The CDR3 contains 16 residues. CDR1 is SGHTA, CDR2 FQGNSA, per germline. Treatment noted: 15 to 20 received Ad26.COV2.S at low or high dose, single or two shots; about 5 received placebo; per-sample allocation not given. It was on day 63 after the first vaccine or placebo injection that samples were taken. An Ad26 vector that expressed Wuhan-strain SARS-CoV-2 spike constituted the vaccine.

The TCR originated in a person between 18 and 60 years old who received the Ad26.COV2.S COVID-19 vaccine or a placebo. Material: peripheral blood, obtained in a trial of Ad26.COV2.S vaccine versus placebo. This chain links TRBV7-2 with TRBJ2-1; TRBD1 matches at 8 bases. The CDR3 DNA is TGTGCCAGCAGCTTCCAACCAGGGGGCGGGCACAATGAGCAGTTCTTC. It encodes CASSFQPGGGHNEQFF.